The T cell receptor (beta chain) described here comes from a study of OX40 agonist ivuxolimab in advanced cancers. Turning to the overall study: Ivuxolimab was an agonistic, fully human IgG2 monoclonal antibody directed against OX40 (CD134), a costimulatory receptor. Of the approximately 50 dose-escalation patients, hepatocellular carcinoma was present in approximately 20, melanoma in around 15, renal cell carcinoma in 9 and head and neck cancer in 9. Peripheral TCRbeta sequencing was intended to test whether TCR sequence diversity was altered and clonal T-cell expansion was caused by ivuxolimab. Prior anti-PD-1, anti-PD-L1 or anti-CTLA-4 therapy was permitted, and checkpoint inhibitors had been received by 40% to 50% of dose-escalation patients. The paper describes the monotherapy dose-escalation part (N of about 47 patients) of the phase I trial of ivuxolimab. Partial responses occurred in three dose-escalation patients, of whom one had hepatocellular carcinoma and two had cutaneous melanoma. Intravenous ivuxolimab was administered to patients every 2 weeks at six dose levels: 0.01, 0.1, 0.3, 1.5, 3 and 10 mg/kg. A male proportion of around 80% and a mean age of about 60 years, ranging from about 20 to 80, were recorded for the dose-escalation cohort. Broader findings and caveats from the paper: On average, CD8+ T cells showed more expanded clones than CD4+ T cells after ivuxolimab. In the 0.1-3.0 mg/kg groups, partial responders were among the patients with the lowest normalized peripheral clonal expansion, particularly in CD8+ T cells. Low levels of normalized T-cell clonal expansion were also shown by some nonresponding patients. Clonal expansion of both CD4+ and CD8+ blood T cells was observed from baseline to week 6 at doses 0.1 to 3.0 mg/kg. The antigen specificity of the peripheral T cells that underwent clonal expansion was not determined.

As to this clone: The antigen this receptor binds is unknown. Base qualities are not provided; no much larger clone lies one nucleotide away.

To sequence the TCRbeta CDR3 region, genomic DNA was isolated from the sorted cells. The immunoSEQ Assay was used for sequencing of TCRbeta CDR3 regions. The table comes from immuneACCESS by way of TCRdb, which keeps in-frame sequences with V and J called. Part of the clones is missing from these tables; in studies checked, under half for an unresolved V gene and the rest for unknown reasons. In this sample the table shows 45,000 to 65,000 clones, about nine tenths of which occur a single time. 5.5% to 8.5% of the sample is held by the ten biggest clonotypes. Patients with a history of autoimmune disease or receiving systemic immunosuppression were excluded from the trial. In every dose cohort, peripheral blood was drawn for TCR sequencing at baseline, cycle 4 day 1, and cycle 7 day 1. Samples were obtained from an open-label, multicenter, first-in-human phase I dose-escalation trial of ivuxolimab. Adults with locally advanced or metastatic head and neck squamous cell, hepatocellular, melanoma or renal cell carcinoma were enrolled in the trial. Before TCR sequencing, CD4+ T cells and CD8+ T cells from peripheral blood were sorted into separate populations.

Trimming removed 0 bases from V and 4 bases from J, leaving 7 bases between the germline ends. The germline V gene provides CDR1 LGHNA and CDR2 YNFKEQ. Inclusive of the bounding cysteine and phenylalanine, the CDR3 is 13 residues long. Only the CDR3 DNA stays, 39 bases, in frame from base 1. The source is an adult with an advanced solid tumor such as melanoma, head and neck, liver or kidney cancer. Sequenced here: CD4+ or CD8+ T cells sorted from blood, sampled in a trial of the OX40 agonist ivuxolimab. This receptor chain uses TRBV4-2 and TRBJ2-7; the D gene assignment is ambiguous. The bases read TGTGCCAGCAGCCAAGATCAAGGGTACGAGCAGTACTTC. This translates into CASSQDQGYEQYF.